This TCR beta chain was profiled in a study of blood T cells in healthy people across ages. About the study: Template switching picked up about one barcoded beta molecule for each two T cells.

The V end lost 6 bases, the J end lost 5 bases, and 11 bases lay between the germline ends. The CDR3 is 12 amino acids. The germline gives CDR1 MNHEY, CDR2 SVGAGI. Then a second PCR, running about 7 to 11 cycles, was carried out with a sample-barcoded 5' primer and a J-beta primer mix. Sequencing of every sample gave 2.5 million or more CDR3-containing paired-end reads. MiXCR, applied by TCRdb to the 5' RACE reads, yields one record per CDR3 protein. This table holds 710,000 or so distinct CDR3 sequences, less than 40% found once. Per sample, no less than 5 micrograms of total RNA were extracted. General study results and limits: More naive CD4+ cells and higher diversity marked long-lived donors relative to aged donors.

This clonotype came up many times. Its antigen remains unidentified. The TCR sequence derives from a woman over 75 in good health. V and J are TRBV6-5 and TRBJ2-7; D gene unclear. The sample was blood. CDR3: CASSRDQDEQYF. CDR3 nucleotide sequence: TGTGCCAGCAGCCGAGACCAGGACGAGCAGTACTTC.